Sequencing of this T cell receptor (beta chain) was carried out in a study of PD-L1 blockade in urothelial cancer. At the level of the study: Patients had been given 0 to 3 earlier chemotherapy regimens. After treatment start, blood was analyzed at 3 weeks (second dose) and at 6 weeks. Notes on the study in general: A below-median TCR clonality in blood before treatment predicted better survival.

In the case of this clone: Its cognate antigen is unknown.

Sequenced by immunoSEQ multiplex PCR; TCRdb stores in-frame clones only, minus some. The sample contains some 67,000 clones, around nine tenths of which appear only once. In germline, CDR1 is SEHNR, CDR2 FQNEAQ (reference sequence). V was clipped by 3 bases and J by 4 bases, with 16 bases between them. This CDR3 has 15 residues. The sample consisted of PBMCs, taken around atezolizumab (anti-PD-L1) treatment. The receptor's source is a man in his fifties or sixties with urothelial cancer. The chain joins TRBV7-9 to TRBJ2-7, with a tentative D call TRBD1 (5 bases). Written as DNA, the CDR3 is TGTGCCAGCAGCTTCCCGACAGAGCGAGGATACGAGCAGTACTTC. Its translation: CASSFPTERGYEQYF.